The entry below describes one T cell receptor (beta chain). The antigen it recognizes is unknown. Base qualities are not recorded, but no much larger clone differs from it by a single base. Collaborating institutions collected whole blood in K2EDTA tubes following their own protocols. For TCRbeta analysis, collaborators shipped samples in one of three forms: frozen whole blood, isolated PBMCs, or DNA extracted from either of those sample types. The data originate from a study of blood T cell repertoires in COVID-19 (dated by TCRdb to the early 2020s). Regarding the research as a whole: Samples from collaborators originated in the United States, Italy and Spain and spanned both the acute and convalescent phases of COVID-19. The prospective study material was composed of cDNA or gDNA derived from T cells, B-cell-depleted T cells, or PBMCs. A freely available public database, intended as a resource for researchers studying the immune response to SARS-CoV-2, is where the repertoires were released. Deeply sampled blood TCRbeta repertoires from subjects exposed to, actively infected with, or recovered from COVID-19 were included in the dataset. Where available, HLA class I and class II types were obtained from metadata supplied by the sample provider rather than from assay-based typing. Samples were obtained from the ongoing ImmuneRACE study (first 160 participants) and from approximately 1,200 subjects provided by 6 global collaborators. The sample metadata nearly always contained a de-identified subject ID, COVID-19 status, age in years and sex. What the work shows at the level of the full study, not this receptor alone: The amount of clinical and demographic metadata varied by source and participant and was provided uncurated.

The immunoSEQ Assay, a bias-controlled multiplex PCR, was used to amplify TCRbeta CDR3 regions from genomic DNA. Regarding the original processing steps: The number of nucleated cells in each sample was estimated by amplification of reference gene primers within the assay. Sequence reads were collapsed and filtered to measure the absolute abundance of every unique TCRbeta CDR3 rearrangement. For each sample, productive Simpson clonality was calculated by taking the square root of Simpson's diversity index across productive rearrangements. Imported from immuneACCESS, the table was reduced by TCRdb to in-frame sequences with V and J called. These copies leave out some clones; in studies compared against another copy, an unresolved V gene accounts for under half, and the cause of the remainder is not known. V, J and clone size derive from that table, while D and trimming were established from the DNA sequence. Within this sample are around 99,000 clones, with approximately 87% of them counted one time only. The top ten hold roughly 20% of the sample.

The germline V gene supplies CDR1 SGHTA and CDR2 FQGNSA. V lost 5 bases and J lost 0 bases; the stretch between them is 17 bases long. The cysteine opens and the phenylalanine closes a CDR3 of 16 amino acids. This entry keeps only the CDR3 DNA: 48 bases, framed from base 1. The specimen was peripheral blood. The chain was built from TRBV7-2 and TRBJ2-7, with TRBD1 as a weak D call on 5 bases. The source is a woman aged 55-69 years with acute or convalescent COVID-19. The bases are TGTGCCAGCAGCCGTGGTAGGGGCGCCGGCTCCTACGAGCAGTACTTC. It translates as CASSRGRGAGSYEQYF.